The 27 T cell receptor beta chains below come from one sample, sequenced in a study of shared clonotypes between healthy human individuals. The assay was immunoSEQ multiplex PCR, and TCRdb's table has in-frame clones only and misses some. The profile shows 2,500,000 or so clones, roughly 93% of them singletons. Sequenced: naive CD4+ T cells from PBMCs. As to subset: CD45RA+ positively selected. The receptors were sampled from a man aged 18 to 35 in good health. Some clones in this sample may be carry-over from other donors' samples.

The chain combines TRBV5-4 with TRBJ2-5; tentatively, D is TRBD1 (6 bases). Deletions cut 4 bases from V and 5 bases from J, with 12 bases between. CDR1 and CDR2 from the germline V gene are SGHNT and YYREEE (reference sequence). CDR3 length: 13 amino acids. CDR3 loop: CASSKSGGETQYF. CDR3 coding DNA: TGTGCCAGCAGCAAATCTGGGGGCGAGACCCAGTACTTC.

This clone was detected only once. V and J are TRBV15 and TRBJ2-5, with 7 bases identical to TRBD2. V trimming: 0 bases; J trimming: 2 bases; junction bases outside the gene matches: 3. This CDR3 has 15 residues. CDR1 and CDR2 from the germline V gene are LNHNV and YYDKDF (reference sequence). In DNA, the CDR3 is TGTGCCACCAGCAGAGAGGGACTACCACAAGAGACCCAGTACTTC. Protein: CATSREGLPQETQYF.

This chain joins TRBV7-7 and TRBJ1-4, with 10 bases identical to TRBD1. This CDR3 is built from 14 residues. Germline V gene data show CDR1 as SSHAT and CDR2 as FNYEAQ (reference sequence). Unmatched junction bases numbered 3, after V lost 5 bases and J lost 6 bases. The CDR3 nucleotides read TGTGCCAGCAGCCCAGACAGGGGGCATGAAAAACTGTTTTTT. Translation gives CASSPDRGHEKLFF.

The J gene is TRBJ2-1, the V gene TRBV11-2; the D call may be TRBD1 or TRBD2 (5 bases each). Trimming took 6 bases from V and 10 from J, leaving 13 bases between them. There are 12 residues in the CDR3. The germline gives CDR1 SGHAT, CDR2 FQNNGV. The CDR3, as DNA: TGTGCCAGCAGGGGAGACAGAAGAGAGCAGTTCTTC. Translated: CASRGDRREQFF.

The chain joins TRBV7-3 to TRBJ2-1; 9 bases agree with TRBD2. Trimming cost V 1 base and J 7 bases; bases outside gene matches: 8. Germline CDR1 SGHTA, CDR2 FQGTGA. The CDR3 length is 16 residues. The CDR3 here is CASSLIGTSNINEQFF. The CDR3 DNA follows: TGTGCCAGCAGCTTAATTGGGACTAGCAACATAAATGAGCAGTTCTTC.

The gene calls are TRBV28 and TRBJ2-7; TRBD2 matches at 10 bases. Germline assignment: CDR1 MDHEN and CDR2 SYDVKM. The J segment lost 2 bases and the V segment lost 5 bases, leaving 9 bases of the junction unmatched. The CDR3 has 16 amino acids. The CDR3 coding sequence is TGTGCCAGCAGTACCTCACTAGCGGGACCCCCCTACGAGCAGTACTTC. It encodes CASSTSLAGPPYEQYF.

The chain couples TRBV4-1 to TRBJ1-5; 7 bases are shared with TRBD1. The CDR3 contains 18 residues. Trimming took 0 bases from V and 0 from J; bases not matched to a gene: 8. Germline V gene sequence: CDR1 MGHRA, CDR2 YSYEKL. The CDR3 nucleotides are TGCGCCAGCAGCCAAGACCCTATGGACAGGTATAGCAATCAGCCCCAGCATTTT. Translating it yields CASSQDPMDRYSNQPQHF.

Worth noting for this clone: Other DNA variants within this sample encode the same CDR3. The DNA for the CDR3 is TGCGCCAGCAGCTCGGACGGCCTTAATGAAAAACTGTTTTTT. Translation: CASSSDGLNEKLFF. The rearrangement uses TRBV5-1 and TRBJ1-4; D is unclear. In germline, CDR1 is SGHRS, CDR2 YFSETQ. The CDR3 extends over 14 amino acids. Trimming took 3 bases from V and 4 from J, leaving 10 bases between them.

The chain employs TRBV11-2 and TRBJ2-5, with D unclear. V was clipped by 5 bases and J by 0 bases, with 10 bases between them. The CDR3 is 14 amino acids. The V gene's germline CDR1 is SGHAT and CDR2 FQNNGV. Written as DNA, the CDR3 is TGTGCCAGCAGCCGCCGGGCAGACCAAGAGACCCAGTACTTC. Encoded protein: CASSRRADQETQYF.

This clone has a handful of counts. The sample has other DNA sequences that encode this CDR3 too. This chain joins TRBV6-5 and TRBJ1-5; D is possibly TRBD1 (5 bases). Trimming removed 0 bases from V and 7 bases from J, with 7 bases in between. The CDR3 contains 13 residues. Germline V gives CDR1 MNHEY, CDR2 SVGAGI. CDR3 loop: CASSYSRGQPQHF. The CDR3 DNA reads as TGTGCCAGCAGTTACTCGAGGGGCCAGCCCCAGCATTTT.

This clone has just one count. V gene TRBV5-1 combines with J gene TRBJ2-5; TRBD1 aligns across 7 bases. Trimming took 0 bases from V and 2 from J; bases not matched to a gene: 10. Germline V gives CDR1 SGHRS, CDR2 YFSETQ. The CDR3 sequence is 17 residues long. In DNA, the CDR3 is TGCGCCAGCAGCTTGGCTCGTATACAGGGGCGACAAGAGACCCAGTACTTC. Protein sequence: CASSLARIQGRQETQYF.

This clone was seen more than once but under ten times. The chain is built from TRBV30 and TRBJ1-1, with D possibly TRBD1 on 5 matching bases. The CDR3 is 11 residues long. The V and J ends lost 5 bases and 4 bases respectively, with 8 bases between them. Germline CDR1 reads GTSNPN; CDR2 reads SVGIG (reference sequence). In DNA, the CDR3 is TGTGCCTGGGCCGGGGGCACTGAAGCTTTCTTT. Protein product: CAWAGGTEAFF.

The V call is TRBV28, the J call TRBJ1-2, with TRBD1 identical over 7 bases. CDR3 length: 14 amino acids. The germline gives CDR1 MDHEN, CDR2 SYDVKM. With V trimmed by 6 bases and J by 2 bases, 6 bases remained unmatched. CDR3 in DNA: TGTGCCAGCAGCTGGGGGGGACAGAACTATGGCTACACCTTC. It is translated as CASSWGGQNYGYTF.

With regard to this clone: Additional DNA sequences in this sample encode the identical CDR3. The V and J genes are TRBV5-6 and TRBJ1-2, with D hard to call. Germline CDR1 and CDR2: SGHDT and YYEEEE. The length of the CDR3 is 13 residues. The V end was cut by 4 bases, the J end by 11 bases, with 18 bases between. CDR3 bases: TGTGCCAGCAGCCCACAGTGGCGGGGTGGTTACACCTTC. It codes for CASSPQWRGGYTF.

The chain joins TRBV9 to TRBJ2-1, with D maybe TRBD2 (10 bases). The germline CDR1 and CDR2 sequences are SGDLS and YYNGEE. The CDR3 loop spans 20 amino acids. V was cut by 0 bases and J by 0 bases, with 22 bases left in between. The CDR3, as DNA: TGTGCCAGCAGCGTAGGGGACAGGGCCCCTAGCGGGAGCTCCTACAATGAGCAGTTCTTC. This encodes CASSVGDRAPSGSSYNEQFF.

This clone came up once. The rearrangement joins TRBV7-2 to TRBJ2-2, with D perhaps TRBD1 (6 bases). V gave up 1 base and J gave up 4 bases, with 19 bases separating them. The CDR3 contains 18 residues. Looked up from germline, CDR1 is SGHTA and CDR2 is FQGNSA. The CDR3 protein is CASSLGLQGSIVTGELFF. The CDR3 region has the DNA TGTGCCAGCAGCTTAGGTTTACAGGGCTCCATAGTCACCGGGGAGCTGTTTTTT.

J is TRBJ1-1 and V is TRBV27; 10 bases align to TRBD1. Germline CDR1 is MNHEY and CDR2 is SMNVEV (reference sequence). The CDR3 is 13 residues long. V lost 6 bases to trimming and J lost 12 bases; unmatched junction nucleotides: 10. The DNA for the CDR3 is TGTGCCAGCAGGTTGGGGGGACAGGGGAGATCTTTCTTT. Amino acids: CASRLGGQGRSFF.

The V call is TRBV7-3, the J call TRBJ2-3; no firm D call. The CDR3 has 12 amino acids. In germline, CDR1 is SGHTA, CDR2 FQGTGA. Trimming removed 4 bases at V and 3 bases at J, with 5 bases between. CDR3 nucleotides: TGTGCCAGCAGCTCCCAAACAGATACGCAGTATTTT. Protein: CASSSQTDTQYF.

As regards this clone: In the same sample, other DNA sequences code for this CDR3. V gene TRBV5-1 combines with J gene TRBJ2-1, with TRBD2 matching 15 bases. V dropped 2 bases and J dropped 3; count of bases not matched to a gene: 3. Germline values: CDR1 SGHRS, CDR2 YFSETQ. CDR3 length equals 17 residues. The chain's CDR3 is CASSFGLAGGIYNEQFF. CDR3 DNA sequence: TGCGCCAGCAGCTTCGGACTAGCGGGAGGGATCTACAATGAGCAGTTCTTC.

The chain has TRBV18 and TRBJ2-7; D may match TRBD1 or TRBD2 (5 bases each). The CDR3 runs 15 residues. V gave up 3 bases and J gave up 1 base, with 13 bases separating them. Germline CDR1 KGHSH, CDR2 LQKENI. The CDR3 DNA reads TGTGCCAGCTCACCGCCGGGACGGAAATCCTACGAGCAGTACTTC. Its translation is CASSPPGRKSYEQYF.

This clone was detected once. The chain combines TRBV23-1 with TRBJ1-5; 8 bases line up with TRBD1. TRBV23-1 is noted as an ORF with a role that remains uncertain. Germline trimming cut 0 bases from V and 2 bases from J; bases unmatched to any gene: 6. This CDR3 is 17 amino acids long. CDR3 sequence (DNA): TGCGCCAGCAGTCAATCGGACAGGGCAAGGGGCAATCAGCCCCAGCATTTT. Amino acid sequence: CASSQSDRARGNQPQHF.

The V and J genes are TRBV19 and TRBJ1-5; 8 bases map to TRBD1. Germline loops: CDR1 LNHDA, CDR2 SQIVND (reference sequence). The CDR3 totals 16 residues. J lost 3 bases, V lost 6 bases, and 10 bases had no gene match. This chain's CDR3 is CASRAGNRGDNQPQHF. CDR3 DNA: TGTGCCAGTAGGGCGGGGAACAGGGGGGACAATCAGCCCCAGCATTTT.

J is TRBJ1-2 and V is TRBV5-1, with TRBD1 identical over 7 bases. CDR3 size: 15 residues. Losses at the gene ends were 4 bases for V and 4 bases for J; bases not matched to a gene: 10. Per germline, CDR1 SGHRS and CDR2 YFSETQ. CDR3 sequence reads: CASSQGQRFSYGYTF. The CDR3 DNA is TGCGCCAGCAGCCAGGGACAGCGATTCTCCTATGGCTACACCTTC.

This chain joins TRBV29-1 and TRBJ2-1; D gene ambiguous. Germline V gives CDR1 SQVTM, CDR2 ANQGSEA. The CDR3 length is 11 residues. V was pared by 3 bases and J by 11 bases, with 11 bases between. CDR3 amino acids: CSVDLGQKQFF. For the CDR3, the DNA is TGCAGCGTTGATCTAGGGCAGAAGCAGTTCTTC.

The chain has TRBV10-1 and TRBJ2-7; D possibly matches TRBD1 or TRBD2 (5 bases each). V was shortened by 0 bases and J by 1 base, with 16 bases between the two germline ends. CDR3 length: 17 amino acids. The germline gives CDR1 WNHNN, CDR2 SYGVQD (reference sequence). The CDR3 spells CASSESIIPRESYEQYF. The CDR3 DNA is TGCGCCAGCAGTGAGTCCATCATCCCCAGGGAGTCCTACGAGCAGTACTTC.

The chain has TRBV28 and TRBJ1-2; a weak D match, TRBD1 (6 bases). CDR3 length: 13 residues. V lost 11 bases and J 4 bases, leaving 17 bases between the germline ends. The V gene's germline CDR1 is MDHEN and CDR2 SYDVKM. The CDR3 loop is CAARGRNLYGYTF. CDR3 bases: TGTGCCGCCCGGGGGCGGAACCTCTATGGCTACACCTTC.

V is TRBV2 and J is TRBJ1-5; TRBD1 aligns across 8 bases. V lost 5 bases and J lost 2; bases outside the gene matches: 8. The CDR3 runs 16 residues. Germline CDR1 SNHLY, CDR2 FYNNEI. The CDR3 region has the DNA TGTGCCAGCAGTACAGGGGGAGAACCTCGCAATCAGCCCCAGCATTTT. The encoded protein is CASSTGGEPRNQPQHF.